This TCR beta chain originates from a study of T-cell reconstitution after alpha-beta-depleted transplantation in children. The study's findings and limits: Elevated TCRbeta diversity at day 60 was traced, in some patients, to surviving recipient T cells and thymic progenitors. T-cell counts and diversity at one year following transplant were attributed mainly to newly produced T cells. Where alpha-beta T cells came from about two months after transplant was reportedly several hundred expanded graft clones.

Of note for this clonotype: Its target is unknown.

Preparation of the TCRbeta library used unique molecular identifiers. Each CDR3 protein gets one entry after TCRdb re-called the PCR reads with MiXCR. The repertoire has fewer than 500,000 distinct CDR3 sequences, over 40% of them found once; the top ten carry 27%. The CDR3 consists of 13 residues. Germline assignment: CDR1 SQVTM and CDR2 ANQGSEA. Trimming removed 7 bases from V and 7 bases from J; junction bases left unmatched: 9. This chain uses TRBV29-1 with TRBJ2-5; 10 bases fit TRBD2. This receptor was identified in a girl between 2 and 10 years old with aplastic anemia, due to receive a stem cell transplant. The sequencing here drew on PBMCs, taken before TCRalphabeta/CD19-depleted stem cell transplant. CDR3 DNA: TGCAGCGCTCAAGCGGGAGGGCCCGGGACCCAGTACTTC. Encoded protein: CSAQAGGPGTQYF.